The rows below give T cell receptor beta chains drawn from one sample of a study of T cell repertoires in ileal Crohn's disease. Profiled with immunoSEQ multiplex PCR; TCRdb holds only in-frame clones, not every one. The repertoire holds more than 12,000 clones, with around 84% as singletons. What was sequenced was ileal tissue. The receptors come from an adult with Crohn's disease. Each CDR3 is given with its conserved first and last residue. D genes are given only for firm matches.

D gene	V gene	CDR3 protein
.	TRBV11-3	CASSLVGGAEAFF
.	TRBV6-1	CASRPTAREELFF
.	TRBV18	CASSLRTGLDQPQHF
.	TRBV30	CAVYPRLNTEAFF
TRBD1	TRBV5-1	CASRAGTGGETQYF
.	TRBV7-4	CASSPDSRNEQFF
.	TRBV6-5	CASSPAGADEKLFF
.	TRBV11-3	CASSPGSGANVLTF
TRBD2	TRBV5-1	CASSLASGGVDTQYF
TRBD1	TRBV28	CASSLLGRTGRYEQYF
TRBD1	TRBV6-1	CASGRDRTYEQYF
.	TRBV28	CASINPGSPLHF
TRBD1	TRBV7-9	CASSPGQATNEKLFF
TRBD2	TRBV7-8	CASSPGGAGSSYNEQFF
.	TRBV15	CATSSFSSYEQYF
TRBD2	TRBV7-3	CASSAATSGGPDTQYF
TRBD1	TRBV18	CASSPGTGEYEQYF
.	TRBV2	CASRTGGNTEAFF
TRBD1	TRBV11-2	CASSYQTGVGYNSPLHF
TRBD2	TRBV2	CASKMVLAGVFGEQYF
TRBD1	TRBV30	CAWITGGRDSYGYTF
TRBD2	TRBV7-8	CASSSLAGGHYTDTQYF
.	TRBV15	CATSRDLRGGSTNEKLFF
.	TRBV5-1	CASSRAGGGYSYEQYF
TRBD1	TRBV5-1	CASSSIPMDRDTEAFF
.	TRBV4-2	CASSQSQVDGNSPLHF
.	TRBV27	CASSLAAGALSYEQYF